Described below is a single TCR beta chain sequence and its context. What it binds is not known. TCRdb's copy holds only in-frame clones and misses some; the assay was immunoSEQ multiplex PCR. The top ten hold under 0.8% of the sample, which has 950,000 to 1,100,000 clones, approximately 78% seen once. The data were taken from a study of shared clonotypes between healthy human individuals. Study-level information: Three plates were used per donor for CD4 naive, three for CD4 memory, two for CD8 naive and one for CD8 memory. Study results and caveats: Rarefaction exposed incomplete sorted-subset sequencing despite large depth. The study found roughly 5% of naive CD4 clonotypes shared across a handful of donors.

The origin of this receptor is a man between 18 and 35 years old in good health. Some clones in this sample may be carry-over from other donors' samples. The material sequenced was memory CD4+ T cells from PBMCs. Stated subset: CD45RA-negative fraction.

Written as DNA, the CDR3 is TGTGCCAGCAGTAGCCCAAGGTCAGTTTGGAAACTGTTTTTT. It specifies CASSSPRSVWKLFF. The rearrangement joins TRBV28 to TRBJ1-4; no definite D call. Trimming pared 5 bases from V and 11 bases from J, leaving 18 bases between. The CDR3 loop spans 14 amino acids. Germline CDR1 MDHEN, CDR2 SYDVKM.